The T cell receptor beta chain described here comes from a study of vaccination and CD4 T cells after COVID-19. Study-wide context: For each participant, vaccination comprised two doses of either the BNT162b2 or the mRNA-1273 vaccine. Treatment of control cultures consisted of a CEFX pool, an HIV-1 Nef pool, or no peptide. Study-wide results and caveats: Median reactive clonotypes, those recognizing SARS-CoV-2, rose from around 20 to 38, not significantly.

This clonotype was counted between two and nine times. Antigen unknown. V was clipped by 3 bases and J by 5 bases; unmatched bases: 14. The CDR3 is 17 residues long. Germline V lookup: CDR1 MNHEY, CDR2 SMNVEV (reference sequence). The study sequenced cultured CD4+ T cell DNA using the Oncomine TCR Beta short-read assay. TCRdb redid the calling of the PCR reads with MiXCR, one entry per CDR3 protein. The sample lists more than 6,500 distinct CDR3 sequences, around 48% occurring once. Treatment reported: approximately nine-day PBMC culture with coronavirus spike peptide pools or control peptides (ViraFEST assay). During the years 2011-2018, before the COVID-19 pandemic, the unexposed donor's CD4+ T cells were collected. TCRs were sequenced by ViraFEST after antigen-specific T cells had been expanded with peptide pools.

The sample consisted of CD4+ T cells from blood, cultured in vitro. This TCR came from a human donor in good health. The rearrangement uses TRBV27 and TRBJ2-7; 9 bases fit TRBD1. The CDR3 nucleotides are TGTGCCAGCAGTTTCTCCCCCCCCGACAGGGGGGTCCACGAGCAGTACTTC. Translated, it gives CASSFSPPDRGVHEQYF.